Only a few counts were recorded for the clone carrying this T cell receptor (beta chain). No antigen is known for it. These data belong to a study of response to subunit inactivated influenza vaccine. Study-level points and caveats: It was suggested by the authors that few new T cells are recruited by each seasonal influenza vaccination.

Trimming at V came to 1 base and at J to 2 bases, leaving 4 bases not matched to a gene. The CDR3 has 17 amino acids. One entry per CDR3 protein, called by TCRdb with MiXCR from the RT-PCR reads. This sample carries a few hundred thousand distinct CDR3 sequences, 20% to 25% of them seen once, and the ten largest clones take approximately 10%. The receptor's source is a man between 45 and 75 years old who received an inactivated influenza vaccine. The sequenced sample was PBMCs from blood, obtained roughly 20 months after vaccination. V and J are TRBV12-3 or TRBV12-4 and TRBJ2-1; 11 bases agree with TRBD2. CDR3 sequence reads: CASSLVGTSGAYNEQFF. The DNA for the CDR3 is TGTGCCAGCAGTTTAGTTGGGACTAGCGGAGCCTACAATGAGCAGTTCTTC.